This T cell receptor beta chain is drawn from a study of technical replicates of blood from a few donors. Profiling relied on immunoSEQ multiplex PCR, and the TCRdb table lists in-frame clones only, not all of them. The sample shows about 97,000 clones, about 95% of them seen only once. V shed 5 bases, J shed 8 bases, and the junction held 12 bases outside the gene matches. The CDR3 loop spans 14 amino acids. Germline V lookup: CDR1 SGHRS, CDR2 YFSETQ. This sequence joins TRBV5-1 and TRBJ1-2, with 7 bases fitting TRBD1. This receptor was taken from a human donor in good health. The specimen was T cells isolated from PBMCs. This CDR3 reads CASRFRDSREGYTF. DNA for the CDR3: TGCGCCAGCAGGTTCCGGGACAGTAGGGAGGGCTACACCTTC. The full variable domain, in which reference TRBV5-1 and TRBJ1-2 provide the parts outside the CDR3, is KAGVTQTPRYLIKTRGQQVTLSCSPISGHRSVSWYQQTPGQGLQFLFEYFSETQRNKGNFPGRFSGRQFSNSRSEMNVSTLELGDSALYLCASRFRDSREGYTFGSGTRLTVV.